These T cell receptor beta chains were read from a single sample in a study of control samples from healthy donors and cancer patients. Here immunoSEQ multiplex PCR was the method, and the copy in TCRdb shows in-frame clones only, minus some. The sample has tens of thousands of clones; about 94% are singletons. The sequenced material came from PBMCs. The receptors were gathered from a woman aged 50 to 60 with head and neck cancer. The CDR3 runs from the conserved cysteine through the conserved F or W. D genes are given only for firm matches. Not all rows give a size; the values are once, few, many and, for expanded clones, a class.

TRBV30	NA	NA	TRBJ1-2	TGTGCCTGGATCGGTCGTCTGGGGACAAACTATGGCTACACCTTC	CAWIGRLGTNYGYTF
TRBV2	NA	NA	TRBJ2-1	TGTGCCAGCAGTGTTCAGAACAATGAGCAGTTCTTC	CASSVQNNEQFF
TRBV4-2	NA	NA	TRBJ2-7	TGTGCCAGCAGCCCAGACATATCCTACGAGCAGTACTTC	CASSPDISYEQYF
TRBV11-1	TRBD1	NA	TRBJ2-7	TGTGCCAGCAGCGTCGACAGGGTAGGGGCAGAACAGTACTTC	CASSVDRVGAEQYF
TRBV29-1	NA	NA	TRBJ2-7	TGCAGCGTCCCCCGGGACGACTCCTACGAGCAGTACTTC	CSVPRDDSYEQYF
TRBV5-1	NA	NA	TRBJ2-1	TGCGCCAGCAGCTTGGGTCCATTGAGCTCCTACAATGAGCAGTTCTTC	CASSLGPLSSYNEQFF
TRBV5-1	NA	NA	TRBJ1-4	TGCGCCAGCAGCTTGGAAGGGGGAAAACTGTTTTTT	CASSLEGGKLFF
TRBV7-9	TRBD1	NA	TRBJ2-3	TGTGCCAGCAGCTTAGAAGGGGACAGGGGGTTCATTGATACGCAGTATTTT	CASSLEGDRGFIDTQYF
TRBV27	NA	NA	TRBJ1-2	TGTGCCAGCAGTTTATACGGCGGGCGGCAGGGGACTAACTATGGCTACACCTTC	CASSLYGGRQGTNYGYTF
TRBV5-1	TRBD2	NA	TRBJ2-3	TGCGCCAGCAGTCTGGGGGGGAGAACAGATACGCAGTATTTT	CASSLGGRTDTQYF
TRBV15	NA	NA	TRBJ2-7	TGTGCCACCAGTAATAGGGGAGCCTACTACGAGCAGTACTTC	CATSNRGAYYEQYF
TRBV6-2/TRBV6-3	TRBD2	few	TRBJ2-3	TGTGCCAGCAGTCCCCGACTAGCGGGAGGAGATACGCAGTATTTT	CASSPRLAGGDTQYF
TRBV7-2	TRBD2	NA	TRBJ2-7	TGTGCCAGCAGCCCGTTAGCAAGCGGGGACTACGAGCAGTACTTC	CASSPLASGDYEQYF
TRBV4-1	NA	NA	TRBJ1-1	TGCGCCAGCAGCCAAGATCGAAGTGCCGGGGAGTCTGAAGCTTTCTTT	CASSQDRSAGESEAFF
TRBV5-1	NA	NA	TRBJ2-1	TGCGCCAGCAGCCCGAATGTCGGCAATGAGCAGTTCTTC	CASSPNVGNEQFF
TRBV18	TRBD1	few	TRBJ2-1	TGTGCCAGCTCACCATCGCAGGGGGCCTACAATGAGCAGTTCTTC	CASSPSQGAYNEQFF
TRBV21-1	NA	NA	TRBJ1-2	TGTCCAGCGGACAGGATTGGCTACACCTTC	CPADRIGYTF
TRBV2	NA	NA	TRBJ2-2	TGTGCCAGCAGTGAAGAAGGGGGTGGCACCGGGGAGCTGTTTTTT	CASSEEGGGTGELFF
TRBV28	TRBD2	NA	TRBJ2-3	TGTGCCAGTCAAAGAGCGGGGAGCACAGATACGCAGTATTTT	CASQRAGSTDTQYF
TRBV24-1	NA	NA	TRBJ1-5	TGTGCCACCAGTGATCCGACAGTGGGCAATCAGCCCCAGCATTTT	CATSDPTVGNQPQHF
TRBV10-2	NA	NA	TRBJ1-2	TGCGCCAGCAGTGAGGCTCCAGGAGGAAATGGCTACACCTTC	CASSEAPGGNGYTF
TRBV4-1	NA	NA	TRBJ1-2	TGCGCCAGCAGCACACCCGGGACCCTCTATGGCTACACCTTC	CASSTPGTLYGYTF
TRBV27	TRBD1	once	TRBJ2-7	TGTGCCAGCAGCCGGGACAGAACCTACGAGCAGTACTTC	CASSRDRTYEQYF
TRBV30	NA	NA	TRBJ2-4	TGTGCCTCTGAATCACAGCTAGCCAAAAACATTCAGTACTTC	CASESQLAKNIQYF
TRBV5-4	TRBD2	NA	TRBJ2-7	TGTGCCAGCAGCTTGAGGTCAGGCGGGGGAGAGCAGTACTTC	CASSLRSGGGEQYF
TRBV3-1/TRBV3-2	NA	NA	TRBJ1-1	TGTGCCAGCAGCCAAGATCTAGGTTTGGGCACTGAAGCTTTCTTT	CASSQDLGLGTEAFF
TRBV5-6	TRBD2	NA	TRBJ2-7	TGTGCCAGCAGCCTTAGCGGGGTAGACTACGAGCAGTACTTC	CASSLSGVDYEQYF
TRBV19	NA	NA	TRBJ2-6	TGTGCCAGTAGTACCATGGTCTCTGGGGCCAACGTCCTGACTTTC	CASSTMVSGANVLTF
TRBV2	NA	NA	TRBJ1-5	TGTGCCAGCAACGGGGTGTACAATCAGCCCCAGCATTTT	CASNGVYNQPQHF
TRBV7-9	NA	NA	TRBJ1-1	TGTGCCAGCAGCCCCCAGGGTATGGGGGGGAAGAAACCTGAAGCTTTCTTT	CASSPQGMGGKKPEAFF
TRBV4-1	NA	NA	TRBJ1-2	TGCGCCAGCAGCCAAGAAAGCACAGGGTGGAGTGGCTACACCTTC	CASSQESTGWSGYTF
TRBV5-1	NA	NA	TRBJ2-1	TGCGCCAGCAGCTCCGGACTGCCGGTATCCAATGAGCAGTTCTTC	CASSSGLPVSNEQFF
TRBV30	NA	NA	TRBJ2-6	TGTGCCTGGAGTGTACGTAGGGCCGGGGCCAACGTCCTGACTTTC	CAWSVRRAGANVLTF